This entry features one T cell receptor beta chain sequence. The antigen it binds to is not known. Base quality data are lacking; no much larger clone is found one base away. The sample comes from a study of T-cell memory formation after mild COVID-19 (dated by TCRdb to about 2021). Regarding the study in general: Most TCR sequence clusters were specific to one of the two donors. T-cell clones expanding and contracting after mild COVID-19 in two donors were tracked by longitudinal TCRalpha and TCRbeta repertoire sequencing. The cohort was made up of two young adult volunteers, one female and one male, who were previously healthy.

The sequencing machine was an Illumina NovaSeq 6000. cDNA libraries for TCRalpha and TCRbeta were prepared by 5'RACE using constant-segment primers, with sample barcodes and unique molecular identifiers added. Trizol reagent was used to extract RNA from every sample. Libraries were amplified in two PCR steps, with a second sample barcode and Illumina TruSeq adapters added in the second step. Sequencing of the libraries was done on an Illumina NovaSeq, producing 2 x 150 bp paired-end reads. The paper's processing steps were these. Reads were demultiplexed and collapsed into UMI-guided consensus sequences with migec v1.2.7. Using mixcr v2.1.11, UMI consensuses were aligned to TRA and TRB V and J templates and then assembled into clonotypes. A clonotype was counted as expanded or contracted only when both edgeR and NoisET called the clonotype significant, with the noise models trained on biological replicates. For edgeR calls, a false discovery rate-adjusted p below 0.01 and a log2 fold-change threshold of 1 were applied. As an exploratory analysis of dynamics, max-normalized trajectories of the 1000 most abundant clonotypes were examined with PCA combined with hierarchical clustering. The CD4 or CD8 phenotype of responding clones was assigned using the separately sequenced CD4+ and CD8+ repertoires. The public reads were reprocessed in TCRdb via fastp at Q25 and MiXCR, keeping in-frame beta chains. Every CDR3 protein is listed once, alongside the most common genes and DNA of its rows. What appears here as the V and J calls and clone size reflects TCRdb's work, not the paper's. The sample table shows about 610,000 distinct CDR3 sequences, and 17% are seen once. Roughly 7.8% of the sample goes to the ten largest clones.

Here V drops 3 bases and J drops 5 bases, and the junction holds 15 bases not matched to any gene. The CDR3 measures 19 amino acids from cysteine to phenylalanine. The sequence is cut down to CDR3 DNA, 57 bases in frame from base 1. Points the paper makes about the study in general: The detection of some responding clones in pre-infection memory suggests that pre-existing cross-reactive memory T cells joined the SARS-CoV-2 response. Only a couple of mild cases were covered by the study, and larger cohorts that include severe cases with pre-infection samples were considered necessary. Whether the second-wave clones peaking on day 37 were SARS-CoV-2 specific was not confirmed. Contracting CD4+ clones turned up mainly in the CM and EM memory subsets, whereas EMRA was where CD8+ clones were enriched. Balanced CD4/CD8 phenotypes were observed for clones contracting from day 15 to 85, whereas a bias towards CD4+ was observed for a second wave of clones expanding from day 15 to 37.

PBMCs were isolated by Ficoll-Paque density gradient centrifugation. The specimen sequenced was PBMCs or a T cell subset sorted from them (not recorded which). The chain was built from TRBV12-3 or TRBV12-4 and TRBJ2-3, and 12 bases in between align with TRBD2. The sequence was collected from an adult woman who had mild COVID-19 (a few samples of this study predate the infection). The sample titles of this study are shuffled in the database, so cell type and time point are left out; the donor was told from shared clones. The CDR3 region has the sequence CASSFPIGLAGPLGDTQYF. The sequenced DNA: TGTGCCAGCAGTTTCCCCATCGGACTAGCGGGACCCCTCGGAGATACGCAGTATTTT.